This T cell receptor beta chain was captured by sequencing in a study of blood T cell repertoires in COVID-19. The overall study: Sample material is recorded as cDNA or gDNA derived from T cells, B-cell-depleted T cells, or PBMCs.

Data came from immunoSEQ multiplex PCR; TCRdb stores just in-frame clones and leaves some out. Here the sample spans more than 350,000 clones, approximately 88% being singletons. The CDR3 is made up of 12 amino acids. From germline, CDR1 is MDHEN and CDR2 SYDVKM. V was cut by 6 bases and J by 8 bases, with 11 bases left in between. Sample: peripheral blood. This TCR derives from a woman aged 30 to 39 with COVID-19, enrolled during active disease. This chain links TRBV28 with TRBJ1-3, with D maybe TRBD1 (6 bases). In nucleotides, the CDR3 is TGTGCCAGCAGCCCGGGGGGGCACACCATATATTTT. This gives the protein CASSPGGHTIYF.